The present TCR beta chain was sequenced within a study of siplizumab effects on memory and regulatory T cells. General study findings and limits: Alloreactive sequences tracing back to unstimulated CD4+ memory cells fell significantly with siplizumab.

The J segment lost 1 base and the V segment lost 4 bases, leaving 8 bases of the junction unmatched. Germline V lookup: CDR1 LNHNV, CDR2 YYDKDF (reference sequence). This CDR3 region has 16 residues. Produced via immunoSEQ multiplex PCR; TCRdb's table is partial and in-frame only. Of around 100,000 clones in the sample, roughly 92% were seen once. A remark on this clone: What it recognizes is unknown.

The V gene is TRBV15, the J gene TRBJ2-7, with TRBD1 matching 9 bases. This TCR was recovered from a human donor in good health. The sample was Tregs sorted from blood. The CDR3 bases are TGTGCCACCAGCACAATTTGGGGACAGGGTTCCTACGAGCAGTACTTC. Translation gives CATSTIWGQGSYEQYF.